The entry below gives a single TCR beta chain sequence along with its context. Antigen specificity is unknown. CDR3 length: 12 residues. Germline V gene sequence: CDR1 SEHNR, CDR2 FQNEAQ (reference sequence). The V and J ends lost 5 bases and 7 bases respectively, with 9 bases between them. MiXCR, run by TCRdb on the 5' RACE reads, gives a single entry per CDR3 protein. The data show around 210,000 distinct CDR3 sequences, approximately 10% seen once. The data originate from a study of T-cell memory formation after mild COVID-19. Overall study findings and caveats: Second-wave clones reaching peak frequency on day 37 lacked confirmed SARS-CoV-2 specificity. Among CD4+ contracting clones, most were CM and EM, and CD8+ ones EMRA.

The TCR was taken from a man aged 18 to 30 who had mild COVID-19 (a few samples of this study predate the infection). Cell type and time point are not known. Source material: PBMCs or a T cell subset sorted from them (not recorded which). V gene TRBV7-9 combines with J gene TRBJ2-1; D is possibly TRBD2 (5 bases). The CDR3 DNA reads TGTGCCAGCAGCCCGCGGGTTAATGAGCAGTTCTTC. It codes for CASSPRVNEQFF.